This TCR beta chain was sequenced in a study of blood T cell repertoires in COVID-19. Study as a whole: In each case, the material was cDNA or gDNA derived from T cells, B-cell-depleted T cells, or PBMCs.

Assay: immunoSEQ multiplex PCR; the TCRdb copy retains only in-frame clones and omits some. The repertoire holds a few hundred thousand clones, with 70% to 90% as singletons. V dropped 2 bases and J dropped 4; count of bases not matched to a gene: 4. The germline CDR1 and CDR2 sequences are MNHEY and SMNVEV (reference sequence). The CDR3 covers 15 residues. The TCR comes from a man in his fifties or sixties with acute or convalescent COVID-19. Sequencing used peripheral blood. J is TRBJ1-5 and V is TRBV27, with TRBD1 matching over 8 bases. DNA for the CDR3: TGTGCCAGCAGTTTACCCGGGACAGGAAATCAGCCCCAGCATTTT. It specifies CASSLPGTGNQPQHF.